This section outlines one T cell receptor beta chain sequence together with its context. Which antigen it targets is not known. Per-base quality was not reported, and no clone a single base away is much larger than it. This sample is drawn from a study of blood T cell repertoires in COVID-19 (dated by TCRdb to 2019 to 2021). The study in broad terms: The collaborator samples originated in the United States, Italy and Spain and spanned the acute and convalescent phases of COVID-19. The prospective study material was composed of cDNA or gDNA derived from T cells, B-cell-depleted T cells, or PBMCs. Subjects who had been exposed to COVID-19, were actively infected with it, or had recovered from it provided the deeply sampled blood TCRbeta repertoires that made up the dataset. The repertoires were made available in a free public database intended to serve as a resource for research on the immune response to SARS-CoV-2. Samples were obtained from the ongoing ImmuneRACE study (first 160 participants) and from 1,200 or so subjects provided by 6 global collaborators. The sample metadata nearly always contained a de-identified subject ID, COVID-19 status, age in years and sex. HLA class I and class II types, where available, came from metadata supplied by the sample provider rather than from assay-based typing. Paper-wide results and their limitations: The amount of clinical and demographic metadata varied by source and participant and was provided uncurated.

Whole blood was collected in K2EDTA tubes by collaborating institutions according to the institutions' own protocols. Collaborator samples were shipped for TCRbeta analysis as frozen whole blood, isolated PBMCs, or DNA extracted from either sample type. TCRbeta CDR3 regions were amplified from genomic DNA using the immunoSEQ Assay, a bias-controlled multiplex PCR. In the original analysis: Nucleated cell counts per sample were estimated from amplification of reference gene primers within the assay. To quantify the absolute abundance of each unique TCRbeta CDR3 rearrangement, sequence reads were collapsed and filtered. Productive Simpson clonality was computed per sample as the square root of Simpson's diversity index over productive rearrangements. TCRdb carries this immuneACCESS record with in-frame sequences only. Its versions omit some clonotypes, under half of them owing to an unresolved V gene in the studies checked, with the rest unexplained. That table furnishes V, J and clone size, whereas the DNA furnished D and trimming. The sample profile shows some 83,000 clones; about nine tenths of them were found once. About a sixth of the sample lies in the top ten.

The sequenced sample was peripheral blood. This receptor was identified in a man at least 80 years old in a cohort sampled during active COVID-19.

The DNA sequence is as follows: TGTGCCAGCAGCCGTCCGGGGGGCCGCTTCAATCAGCCCCAGCATTTT. Its translation reads: CASSRPGGRFNQPQHF. The chain is made from TRBV5-8 and TRBJ1-5; the best D guess is TRBD1, with 6 bases matching. The CDR3, from cysteine to phenylalanine, totals 16 residues. The read is trimmed to its CDR3 DNA, 48 bases read in frame from base 1. The germline V gene sets CDR1 to SGHTS and CDR2 to YDEGEE. V is shortened by 4 bases, J by 3 bases, and the region joining them spans 17 bases.